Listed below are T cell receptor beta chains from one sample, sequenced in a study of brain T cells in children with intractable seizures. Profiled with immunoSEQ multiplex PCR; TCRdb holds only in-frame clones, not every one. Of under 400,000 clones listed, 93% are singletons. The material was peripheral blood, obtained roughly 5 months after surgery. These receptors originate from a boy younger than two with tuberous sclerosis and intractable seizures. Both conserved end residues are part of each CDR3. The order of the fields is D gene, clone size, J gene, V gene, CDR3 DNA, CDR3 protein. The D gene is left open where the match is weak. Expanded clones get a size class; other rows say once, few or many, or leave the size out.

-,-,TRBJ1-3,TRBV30,TGTGCCTGGAGTGTCCGGGGATCCGGAAACACCATATATTTT,CAWSVRGSGNTIYF
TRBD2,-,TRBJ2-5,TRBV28,TGTGCCAGCAGTAGGGGCGGGAGGGCCTCGACCCAGTACTTC,CASSRGGRASTQYF
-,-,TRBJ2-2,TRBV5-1,TGCGCCAGCGTTTCCGACCCAGGGGCCGGGAACACCGGGGAGCTGTTTTTT,CASVSDPGAGNTGELFF
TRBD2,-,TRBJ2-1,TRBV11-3,TGTGCCAGCAGCCCAGACGGGGGGGCCCCCTACAATGAGCAGTTCTTC,CASSPDGGAPYNEQFF
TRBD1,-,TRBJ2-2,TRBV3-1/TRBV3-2,TGTGCCAGCAGCCAATTTTTCCGGAGGACAGGGATTACCGGGGAGCTGTTTTTT,CASSQFFRRTGITGELFF
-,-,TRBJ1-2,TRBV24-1,TGTGCCACCAGTGGGACAGCTTCTAACTATGGCTACACCTTC,CATSGTASNYGYTF
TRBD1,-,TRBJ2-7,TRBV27,TGTGCCAGCAGTTTAAGGATTGACAGGGAACACGACGAGCAGTACTTC,CASSLRIDREHDEQYF
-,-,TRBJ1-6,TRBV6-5,TGTGCCAGCAGTTACTCGCTTGGGGCGTCTATTTCACCCCTCCACTTT,CASSYSLGASISPLHF
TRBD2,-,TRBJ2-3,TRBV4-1,TGCGCCAGCAGTCAAAGGGACCTCACTAGCGGGGGGACAGATACGCAGTATTTT,CASSQRDLTSGGTDTQYF
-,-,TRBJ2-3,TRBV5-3,TGTGCCAGAAGCTGTAGCAGGGGGCGGGGGGTTACGCAGTATTTT,CARSCSRGRGVTQYF
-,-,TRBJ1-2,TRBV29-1,TGCAGCGTTGAAGAGTGGCTGGGGACGGGGGGCTACACCTTC,CSVEEWLGTGGYTF
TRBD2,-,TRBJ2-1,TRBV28,TGTGCCAGCAGCTCACCTAGCGGGTCTTACAATGAGCAGTTCTTC,CASSSPSGSYNEQFF
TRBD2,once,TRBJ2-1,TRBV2,TGTGCCAGCAGTGAAGCGCGGCTAGCGGGGCGTAATGAGCAGTTCTTC,CASSEARLAGRNEQFF
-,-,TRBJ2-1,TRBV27,TGTGCCAGCAGTCCCCTCACAGTAAGCTCCTACAATGAGCAGTTCTTC,CASSPLTVSSYNEQFF
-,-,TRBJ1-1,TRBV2,TGTGCCAGCAGTGTCGGGGGGATCACTGAAGCTTTCTTT,CASSVGGITEAFF
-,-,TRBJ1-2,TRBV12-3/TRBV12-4,TGTGCCAGCATCAACAGGGATGGCTATGGCTACACCTTC,CASINRDGYGYTF
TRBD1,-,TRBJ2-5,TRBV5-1,TGCGCCAGCAGCTTGACCGACAGGGAAGAGACCCAGTACTTC,CASSLTDREETQYF
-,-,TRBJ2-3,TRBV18,TGTGCCAGCTCACCGGGGGAGAGGCGGGATACGCAGTATTTT,CASSPGERRDTQYF
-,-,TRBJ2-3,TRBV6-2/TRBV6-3,TGTGCCAGCAGTTATGGGGAAATCGAGTATTTT,CASSYGEIEYF
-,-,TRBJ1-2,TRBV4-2,TGTGCCAGCAGCCGAGAACTCACGGGGGACGCCGGAGCTAACTATGGCTACACCTTC,CASSRELTGDAGANYGYTF
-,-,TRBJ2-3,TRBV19,TGTGCCAGTAGTGCTTCCGGGGGAACAGATACGCAGTATTTT,CASSASGGTDTQYF
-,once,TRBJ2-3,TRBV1,TGCACCAGCAGCCAAGATGCCCAGAAAATGAACCGAGGAGATACGCAGTATTTT,CTSSQDAQKMNRGDTQYF
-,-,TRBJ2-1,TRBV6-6,TGTGCCAGCCGTAGCACCTCACTCTCCTACAATGAGCAGTTCTTC,CASRSTSLSYNEQFF
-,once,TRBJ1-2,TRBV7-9,TGTGCCAGCAGCCCGATCGAAGGCTACACCTTC,CASSPIEGYTF
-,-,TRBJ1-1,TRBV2,TGTGCCAGCCGCCCAGGTAGTCCTGAAGCTTTCTTT,CASRPGSPEAFF
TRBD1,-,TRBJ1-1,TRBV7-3,TGTGCCAGCAGCCCGACCGGACAGGGGGATACTGAAGCTTTCTTT,CASSPTGQGDTEAFF
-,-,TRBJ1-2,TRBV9,TGTGCCAGCAGCGTAGGGGGCTTGGGGTCTGGCTACACCTTC,CASSVGGLGSGYTF
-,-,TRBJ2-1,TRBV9,TGTGCCAGCAGCGTAGGGCCTAGCGAGGACAATGAGCAGTTCTTC,CASSVGPSEDNEQFF
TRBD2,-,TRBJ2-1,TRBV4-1,TGCGCCAGCAGCCAAGAGGCTCTAGCGGCCTACAATGAGCAGTTCTTC,CASSQEALAAYNEQFF
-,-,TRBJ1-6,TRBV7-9,TGTGCCAGCAGCTTAGGAGAAGGGGCCTTCGATTCACCCCTCCACTTT,CASSLGEGAFDSPLHF
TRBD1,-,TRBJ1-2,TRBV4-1,TGCGCCAGCAGCCAAGGGACAGGGAACGACTATGGCTACACCTTC,CASSQGTGNDYGYTF